This TCR beta chain was sequenced for a study of somatic mutations in cytotoxic T cells in rheumatoid arthritis. About the research overall: The authors flow-sorted some V beta antibody-stained T-cell populations at nearly 100% purity, including V beta1+ cells that they sequenced for TCRB.

Sequencing used immunoSEQ multiplex PCR; TCRdb keeps in-frame clones, though not all of them. This table has around 16,000 clones, 78% appearing once. Both CD4+ and CD8+ cells were separated through positive magnetic bead selection, and their purity was verified using flow cytometry. The germline V gene encodes CDR1 SGHNT and CDR2 YYREEE (reference sequence). Trimming took off 2 bases at V and 0 bases at J, with 12 bases between the two ends. There are 15 residues in the CDR3. As to this clone: No antigen is known for it.

Study observations and caveats: A finding that went unadjusted for multiple comparisons was the slight underrepresentation of TRBV07 in rheumatoid arthritis patients. For about an eighth of the 65 patients, a single CD8+ clone accounted for more than 20% of CD8+ cells.

Sequencing was done on a sample of CD8+ T cells sorted from blood. The chain uses TRBV5-4 and TRBJ2-7; tentatively, D is TRBD1 or TRBD2 (5 bases each). This clonotype was sampled from an adult with rheumatoid arthritis. CDR3 amino acids: CASSLSGPNSYEQYF. CDR3 bases: TGTGCCAGCAGCTTATCGGGACCTAACTCCTACGAGCAGTACTTC.